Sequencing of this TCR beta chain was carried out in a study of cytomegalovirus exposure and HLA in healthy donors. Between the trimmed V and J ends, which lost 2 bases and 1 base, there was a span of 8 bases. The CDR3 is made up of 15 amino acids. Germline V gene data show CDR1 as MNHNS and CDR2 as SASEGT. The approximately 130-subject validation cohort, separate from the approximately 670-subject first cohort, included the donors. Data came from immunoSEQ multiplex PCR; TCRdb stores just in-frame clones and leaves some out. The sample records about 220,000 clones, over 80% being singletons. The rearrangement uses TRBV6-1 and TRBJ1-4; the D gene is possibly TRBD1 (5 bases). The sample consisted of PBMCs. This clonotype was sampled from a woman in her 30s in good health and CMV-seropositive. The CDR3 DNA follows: TGTGCCAGCAGTGAAATAACAGGAACTAATGAAAAACTGTTTTTT. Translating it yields CASSEITGTNEKLFF.